The sequence of this TCR beta chain was determined in a study of shared clonotypes between healthy human individuals. Across the study: For every donor, three CD4 naive, three CD4 memory, two CD8 naive and one CD8 memory plates were used.

With regard to this clone: Its antigen is not known.

Profiled with immunoSEQ multiplex PCR; TCRdb holds only in-frame clones, not every one. This sample has approximately 1,500,000 clones; under 99% occur once, and the top ten carry roughly 0.4%. Study-level results: Larger estimated richness was generally seen in naive subsets than in memory subsets. Clonotypes that were shared across a handful of donors made up around 5% of naive CD4 clonotypes. Among donors, sharing of clonotypes was expected to be affected by sequencing depth.

The TCR sequence derives from a man aged 30 to 45 in good health. The sequenced sample was naive CD4+ T cells sorted from blood. Subset in this sample: CD45RA+ positively selected.

The CDR3: CASSFRQGDNEQFF. CDR3 nucleotides: TGTGCCAGCTCATTCCGACAGGGTGATAATGAGCAGTTCTTC. The chain couples TRBV18 to TRBJ2-1; 7 bases are shared with TRBD1. With V trimmed by 5 bases and J by 7 bases, 8 bases remained unmatched. Germline values: CDR1 KGHSH, CDR2 LQKENI. CDR3 length: 14 residues.